This T cell receptor (beta chain) comes out of a study of blood T cell repertoires in COVID-19. Study information: PBMCs, B-cell-depleted T cells, or T cells were the source of the cDNA or gDNA that made up the material.

Under the authors' procedure: Estimated nucleated cell counts came from reference gene primer amplification. Here immunoSEQ multiplex PCR was the method, and the copy in TCRdb shows in-frame clones only, minus some. Clonal size and the V and J genes are those of that table, whereas D and trimming came from the DNA. In the table there are about 42,000 clones, almost 95% of which are singletons. V was pared by 0 bases and J by 5 bases, with 14 bases of the junction left unmatched. The CDR3 covers 19 residues. Germline V gene data show CDR1 as MNHNS and CDR2 as SASEGT. The sequence was collected from a man aged 50 to 59 with active COVID-19. The sample taken for sequencing was peripheral blood. The rearrangement links TRBV6-1 to TRBJ2-3, with 10 bases identical to TRBD2. In DNA, the CDR3 is TGTGCCAGCAGTGAAGCGCTAACGGGGCTAGCGGGAGTTAGAGATACGCAGTATTTT. Translating it yields CASSEALTGLAGVRDTQYF.